The clone carrying this TCR beta chain was counted only a few times. Germline lookup yields CDR1 SQVTM and CDR2 ANQGSEA. J was trimmed by 4 bases and V by 6 bases; bases with no gene match: 4. This CDR3 comprises 12 residues. The data are from a study of blood T cell repertoires in COVID-19. Study-level background: From T cells, B-cell-depleted T cells, or PBMCs came the material, which was cDNA or gDNA.

Study processing details: How many nucleated cells were present was estimated from reference gene primer amplification. Clones were sequenced by immunoSEQ multiplex PCR, and TCRdb holds only the in-frame ones, with some missing. Clone size and the V and J calls come from that table; the DNA yielded D and trimming. The sample records fewer than 150,000 clones, about 84% being singletons. The gene calls are TRBV29-1 and TRBJ1-2; 8 nucleotides agree with TRBD1. Sequencing used peripheral blood. The receptor's source is a woman older than 75 in a cohort sampled during active or convalescent COVID-19. CDR3 protein: CSVQGGGYGYTF. In DNA form, the CDR3 reads TGCAGCGTACAGGGGGGGGGCTATGGCTACACCTTC.